This entry concerns a single T cell receptor (beta chain). The antigen remains unidentified. Assay: immunoSEQ multiplex PCR; the TCRdb copy retains only in-frame clones and omits some. The sample contains 60,000 to 75,000 clones, under 95% of which appear only once. The V end lost 4 bases, the J end lost 7 bases, and 8 bases lay between the germline ends. The germline gives CDR1 MDHEN, CDR2 SYDVKM. This CDR3 is built from 12 residues. This entry belongs to a study of PD-1 blockade in classical Hodgkin lymphoma. Each patient experienced a relapse that followed autologous stem cell transplantation, and brentuximab vedotin exposure varied. Whole-study findings and limits: It was CD4+ TCR diversity, not CD8+, that rose significantly by C4D1.

The sequence was obtained from a human donor with classical Hodgkin lymphoma. The chain joins TRBV28 to TRBJ1-5; D perhaps matches TRBD1 (5 bases). The specimen comprised peripheral blood mononuclear cells (PBMCs), sampled at baseline. DNA for the CDR3: TGTGCCAGCAGTTCGGGGCCCCAGCCCCAGCATTTT. This sequence encodes CASSSGPQPQHF.